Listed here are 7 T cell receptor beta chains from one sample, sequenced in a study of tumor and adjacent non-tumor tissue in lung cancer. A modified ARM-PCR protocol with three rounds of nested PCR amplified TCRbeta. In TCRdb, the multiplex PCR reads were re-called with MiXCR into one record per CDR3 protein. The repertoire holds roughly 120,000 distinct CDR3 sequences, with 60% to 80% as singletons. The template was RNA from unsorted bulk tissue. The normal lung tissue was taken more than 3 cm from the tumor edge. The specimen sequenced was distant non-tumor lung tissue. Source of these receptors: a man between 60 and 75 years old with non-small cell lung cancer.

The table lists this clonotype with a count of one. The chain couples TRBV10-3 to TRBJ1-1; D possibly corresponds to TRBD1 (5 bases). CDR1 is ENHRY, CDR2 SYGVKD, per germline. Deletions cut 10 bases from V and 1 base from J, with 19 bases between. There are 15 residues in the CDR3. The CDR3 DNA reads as TGTGCCACCCAGGCCGAATGGGGCACGAACACTGAAGCTTTCTTT. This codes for CATQAEWGTNTEAFF.

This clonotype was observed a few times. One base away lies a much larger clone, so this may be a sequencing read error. CDR3 sequence reads: CASGYRSGQGYGYTF. As DNA, the CDR3 is TGTGCCAGCGGCTACCGTTCGGGACAGGGATACGGCTACACCTTC. V and J are TRBV6-5 and TRBJ1-2, with 9 nucleotides matching TRBD1. V shed 8 bases and J 8 bases; nucleotides not matched to a gene: 15. This CDR3 contains 15 residues. Germline CDR1 reads MNHEY; CDR2 reads SVGAGI.

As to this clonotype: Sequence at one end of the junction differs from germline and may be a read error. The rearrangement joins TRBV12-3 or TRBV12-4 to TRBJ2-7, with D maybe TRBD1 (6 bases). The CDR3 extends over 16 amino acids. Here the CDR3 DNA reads TGTGCCAGCACTTCTGGGGGCTCGGGGTACGCCTACGATCAGTACTTC. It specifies CASTSGGSGYAYDQYF.

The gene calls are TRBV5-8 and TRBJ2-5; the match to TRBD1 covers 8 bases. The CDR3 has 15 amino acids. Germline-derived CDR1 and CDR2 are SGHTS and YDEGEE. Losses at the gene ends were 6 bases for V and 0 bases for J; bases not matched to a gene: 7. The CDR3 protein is CASNTGQGHQETQYF. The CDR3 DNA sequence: TGTGCCAGCAACACTGGACAGGGCCACCAAGAGACCCAGTACTTC.

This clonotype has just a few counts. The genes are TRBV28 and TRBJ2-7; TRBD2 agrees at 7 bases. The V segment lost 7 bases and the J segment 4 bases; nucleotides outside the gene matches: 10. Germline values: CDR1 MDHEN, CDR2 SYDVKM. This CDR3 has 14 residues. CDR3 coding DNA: TGTGCCAGCACGGGTGGCGGGAGCGCGTACGAGCAGTACTTC. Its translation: CASTGGGSAYEQYF.

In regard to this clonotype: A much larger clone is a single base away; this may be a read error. The CDR3 is CASSPLRAGASTEAFF. For the CDR3, the DNA is TGTGCCAGCAGCCCCCTCCGAGCGGGGGCTAGCACTGAAGCTTTCTTT. The chain has TRBV11-2 and TRBJ1-1, with D tentatively TRBD1 (6 bases). The CDR3 totals 16 residues. V lost 5 bases to trimming and J lost 4 bases, with 20 bases between them. Germline values: CDR1 SGHAT, CDR2 FQNNGV. The full variable domain, with the rest looked up from reference TRBV11-2 and TRBJ1-1, is EAGVAQSPRYKIIEKRQSVAFWCNPISGHATLYWYQQILGQGPKLLIQFQNNGVVDDSQLPKDRFSAERLKGVDSTLKIQPAKLEDSAVYLCASSPLRAGASTEAFFGQGTRLTVV.

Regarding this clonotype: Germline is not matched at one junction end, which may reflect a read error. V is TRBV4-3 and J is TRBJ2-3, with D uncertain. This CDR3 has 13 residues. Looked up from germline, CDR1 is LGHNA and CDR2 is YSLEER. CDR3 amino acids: CASSQEFSDTLYF. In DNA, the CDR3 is TGCGCTAGCAGCCAAGAATTTTCAGATACGCTGTATTTT.